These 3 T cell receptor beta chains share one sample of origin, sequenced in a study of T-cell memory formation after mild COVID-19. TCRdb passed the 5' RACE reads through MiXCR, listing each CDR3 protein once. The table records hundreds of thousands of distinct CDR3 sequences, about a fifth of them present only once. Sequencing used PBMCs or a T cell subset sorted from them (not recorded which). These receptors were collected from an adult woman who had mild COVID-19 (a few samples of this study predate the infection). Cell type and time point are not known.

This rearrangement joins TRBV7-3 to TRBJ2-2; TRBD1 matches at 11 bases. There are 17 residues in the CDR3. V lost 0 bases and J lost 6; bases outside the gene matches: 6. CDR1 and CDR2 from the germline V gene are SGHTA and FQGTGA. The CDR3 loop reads CASSLTLPGQGAGELFF. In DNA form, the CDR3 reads TGTGCCAGCAGCTTAACTCTTCCGGGACAGGGGGCCGGGGAGCTGTTTTTT.

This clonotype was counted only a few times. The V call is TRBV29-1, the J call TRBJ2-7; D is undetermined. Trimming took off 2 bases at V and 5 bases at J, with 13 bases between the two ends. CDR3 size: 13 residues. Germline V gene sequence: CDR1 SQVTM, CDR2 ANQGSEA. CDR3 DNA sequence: TGCAGCGTTGAAAGGCCCCCCTCTAACGAGCAGTACTTC. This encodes CSVERPPSNEQYF.

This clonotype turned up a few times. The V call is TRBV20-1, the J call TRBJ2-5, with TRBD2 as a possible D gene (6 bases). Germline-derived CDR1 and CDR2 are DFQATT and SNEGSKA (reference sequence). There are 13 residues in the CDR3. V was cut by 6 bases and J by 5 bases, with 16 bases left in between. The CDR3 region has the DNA TGCAGTGCAGTAAAGGGAGGTCCGGAGACCCAGTACTTC. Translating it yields CSAVKGGPETQYF.